This T cell receptor (beta chain) was found in a study of early T cells in non-severe SARS-CoV-2 infection. The CDR3 contains 11 residues. V dropped 8 bases and J dropped 6 bases, with 11 bases sitting between them. The germline V gene encodes CDR1 MDHEN and CDR2 SYDVKM. This clonotype was picked up a small number of times. Attachment of unique molecular identifiers was made to individual cDNA molecules. TCRdb re-called the 5' RACE reads with MiXCR, one entry per CDR3 protein. This sample has about 45,000 distinct CDR3 sequences, with approximately 10% found just once. The receptor comes from an adult who was a healthcare worker with PCR-confirmed SARS-CoV-2 infection or an uninfected control (not recorded which). The chain has TRBV28 and TRBJ2-7; D not resolved. The sequenced sample consisted of whole blood. In DNA, the CDR3 is TGTGCCAGCCTTTCCAACCGCGAGCAGTACTTC. This encodes CASLSNREQYF.